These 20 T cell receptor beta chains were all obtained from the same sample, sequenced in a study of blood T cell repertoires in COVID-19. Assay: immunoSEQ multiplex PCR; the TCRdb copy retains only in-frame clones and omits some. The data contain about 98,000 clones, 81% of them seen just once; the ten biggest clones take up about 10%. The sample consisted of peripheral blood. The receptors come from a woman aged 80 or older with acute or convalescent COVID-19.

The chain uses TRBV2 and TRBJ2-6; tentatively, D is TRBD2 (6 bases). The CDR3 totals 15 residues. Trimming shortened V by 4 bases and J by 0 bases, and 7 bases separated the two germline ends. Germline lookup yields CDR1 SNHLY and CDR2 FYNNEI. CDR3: CASSGGVSGANVLTF. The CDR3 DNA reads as TGTGCCAGCAGTGGGGGGGTCTCTGGGGCCAACGTCCTGACTTTC.

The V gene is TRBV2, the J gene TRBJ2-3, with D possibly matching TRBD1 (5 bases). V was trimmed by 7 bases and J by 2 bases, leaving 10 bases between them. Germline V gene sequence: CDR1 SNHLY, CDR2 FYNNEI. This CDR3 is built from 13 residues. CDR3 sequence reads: CASTATVTDTQYF. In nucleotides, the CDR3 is TGTGCCAGCACCGCGACAGTCACAGATACGCAGTATTTT.

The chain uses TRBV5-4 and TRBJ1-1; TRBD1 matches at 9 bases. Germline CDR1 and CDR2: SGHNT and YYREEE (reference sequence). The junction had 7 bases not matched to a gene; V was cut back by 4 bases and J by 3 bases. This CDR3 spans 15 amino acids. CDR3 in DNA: TGTGCCAGCAGCCCCCCGGGACAGGGTGACACTGAAGCTTTCTTT. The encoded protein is CASSPPGQGDTEAFF. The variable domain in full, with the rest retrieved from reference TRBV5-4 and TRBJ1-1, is ETGVTQSPTHLIKTRGQQVTLRCSSQSGHNTVSWYQQALGQGPQFIFQYYREEENGRGNFPPRFSGLQFPNYSSELNVNALELDDSALYLCASSPPGQGDTEAFFGQGTRLTVV.

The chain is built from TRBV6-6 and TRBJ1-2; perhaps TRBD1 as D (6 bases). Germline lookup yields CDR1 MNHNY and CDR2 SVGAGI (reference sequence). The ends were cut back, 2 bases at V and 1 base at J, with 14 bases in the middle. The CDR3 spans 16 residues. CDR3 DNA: TGTGCCAGCAGTTACCGACTACAACAGGGTAACTATGGCTACACCTTC. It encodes CASSYRLQQGNYGYTF.

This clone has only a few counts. This chain's CDR3 is CASSPRGGDNQPQHF. As DNA, the CDR3 is TGCGCCAGCAGCCCGCGGGGGGGGGATAATCAGCCCCAGCATTTT. The chain employs TRBV5-1 and TRBJ1-5; perhaps TRBD1 as D (5 bases). The V end was cut by 4 bases, the J end by 4 bases, with 15 bases between. CDR1 and CDR2 (germline): SGHRS, YFSETQ. CDR3 length equals 15 residues.

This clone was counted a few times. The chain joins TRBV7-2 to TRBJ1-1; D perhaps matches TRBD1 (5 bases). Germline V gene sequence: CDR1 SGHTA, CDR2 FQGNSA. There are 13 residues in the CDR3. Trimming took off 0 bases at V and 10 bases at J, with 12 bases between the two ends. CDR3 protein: CASSLARAFRAFF. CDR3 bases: TGTGCCAGCAGCTTAGCCAGGGCTTTTCGAGCTTTCTTT.

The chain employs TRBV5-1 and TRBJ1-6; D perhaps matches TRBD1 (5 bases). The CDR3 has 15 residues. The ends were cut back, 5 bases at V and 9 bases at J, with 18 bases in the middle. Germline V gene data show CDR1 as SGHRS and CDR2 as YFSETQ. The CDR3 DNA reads TGCGCCAGCAGGCTTGGAGGGGATTCTTCTTCACCCCTCCACTTT. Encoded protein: CASRLGGDSSSPLHF. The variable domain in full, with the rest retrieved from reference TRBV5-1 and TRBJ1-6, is KAGVTQTPRYLIKTRGQQVTLSCSPISGHRSVSWYQQTPGQGLQFLFEYFSETQRNKGNFPGRFSGRQFSNSRSEMNVSTLELGDSALYLCASRLGGDSSSPLHFGNGTRLTVT.

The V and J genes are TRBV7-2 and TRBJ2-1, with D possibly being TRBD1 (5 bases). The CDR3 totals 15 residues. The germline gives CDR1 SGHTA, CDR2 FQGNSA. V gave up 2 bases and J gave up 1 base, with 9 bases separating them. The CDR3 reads CASSLTGSSYNEQFF. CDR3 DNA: TGTGCCAGCAGCTTAACAGGATCGTCCTACAATGAGCAGTTCTTC.

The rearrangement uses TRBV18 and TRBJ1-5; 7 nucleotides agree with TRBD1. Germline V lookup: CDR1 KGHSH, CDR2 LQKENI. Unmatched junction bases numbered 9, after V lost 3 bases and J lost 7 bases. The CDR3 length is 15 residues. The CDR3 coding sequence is TGTGCCAGCTCACCTTCTCAGGGGGTTCTACAGCCCCAGCATTTT. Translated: CASSPSQGVLQPQHF.

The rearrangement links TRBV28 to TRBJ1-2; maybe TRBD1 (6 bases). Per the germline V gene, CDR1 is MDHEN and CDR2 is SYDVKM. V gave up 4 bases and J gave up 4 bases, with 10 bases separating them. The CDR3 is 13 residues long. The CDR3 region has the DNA TGTGCCAGCAGTTACACGGACAGCTATGGCTACACCTTC. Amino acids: CASSYTDSYGYTF.

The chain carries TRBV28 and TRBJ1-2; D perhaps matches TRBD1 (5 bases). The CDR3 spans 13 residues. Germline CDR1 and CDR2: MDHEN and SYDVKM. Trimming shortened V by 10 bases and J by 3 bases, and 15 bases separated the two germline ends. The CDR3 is CAIRGGSDYGYTF. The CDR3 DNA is TGTGCCATCCGCGGGGGTTCCGACTATGGCTACACCTTC.

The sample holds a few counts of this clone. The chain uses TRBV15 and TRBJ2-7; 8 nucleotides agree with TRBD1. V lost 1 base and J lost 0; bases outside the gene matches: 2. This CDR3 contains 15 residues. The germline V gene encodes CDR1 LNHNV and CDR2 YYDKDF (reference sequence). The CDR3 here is CATSRAQGASYEQYF. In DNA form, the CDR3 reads TGTGCCACCAGCAGAGCGCAGGGGGCCTCCTACGAGCAGTACTTC.

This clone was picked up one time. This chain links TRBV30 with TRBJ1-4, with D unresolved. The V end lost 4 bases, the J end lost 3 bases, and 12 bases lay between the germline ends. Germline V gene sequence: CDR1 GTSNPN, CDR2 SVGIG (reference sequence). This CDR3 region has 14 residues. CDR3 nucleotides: TGTGCCTGGAATGCAGACTTTGCTAATGAAAAACTGTTTTTT. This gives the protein CAWNADFANEKLFF. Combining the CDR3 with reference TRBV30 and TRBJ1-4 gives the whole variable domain SQTIHQWPATLVQPVGSPLSLECTVEGTSNPNLYWYRQAAGRGLQLLFYSVGIGQISSEVPQNLSASRPQDRQFILSSKKLLLSDSGFYLCAWNADFANEKLFFGSGTQLSVL.

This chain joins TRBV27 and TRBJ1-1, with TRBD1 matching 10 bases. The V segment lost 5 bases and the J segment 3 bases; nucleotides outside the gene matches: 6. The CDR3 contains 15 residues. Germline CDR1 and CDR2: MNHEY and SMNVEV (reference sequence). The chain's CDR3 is CASSAGTGVHTEAFF. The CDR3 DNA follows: TGTGCCAGCAGTGCCGGGACAGGGGTCCACACTGAAGCTTTCTTT.

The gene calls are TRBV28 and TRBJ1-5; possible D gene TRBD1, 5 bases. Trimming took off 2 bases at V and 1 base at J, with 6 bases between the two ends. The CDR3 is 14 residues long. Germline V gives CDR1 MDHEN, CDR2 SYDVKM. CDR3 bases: TGTGCCAGCAGTTTAGGGGGGAGCAATCAGCCCCAGCATTTT. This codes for CASSLGGSNQPQHF.

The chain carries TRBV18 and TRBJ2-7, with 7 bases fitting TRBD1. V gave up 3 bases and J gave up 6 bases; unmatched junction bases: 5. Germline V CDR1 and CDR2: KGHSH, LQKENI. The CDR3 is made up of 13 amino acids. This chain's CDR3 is CASSPVEGAEQYF. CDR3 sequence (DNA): TGTGCCAGCTCACCCGTAGAGGGGGCCGAGCAGTACTTC.

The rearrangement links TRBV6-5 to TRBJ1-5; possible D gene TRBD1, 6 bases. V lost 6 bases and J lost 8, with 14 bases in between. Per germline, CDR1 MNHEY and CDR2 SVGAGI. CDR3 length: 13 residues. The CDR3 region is CASSRGAQEPQHF. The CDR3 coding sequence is TGTGCCAGCAGCCGGGGGGCTCAGGAGCCCCAGCATTTT.

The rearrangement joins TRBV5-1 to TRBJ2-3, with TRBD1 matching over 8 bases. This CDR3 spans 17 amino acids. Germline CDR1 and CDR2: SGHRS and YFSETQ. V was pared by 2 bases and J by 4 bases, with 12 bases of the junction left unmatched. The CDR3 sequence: CASSFGAGTGIPDTQYF. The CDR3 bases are TGCGCCAGCAGCTTCGGGGCGGGGACAGGCATCCCAGATACGCAGTATTTT. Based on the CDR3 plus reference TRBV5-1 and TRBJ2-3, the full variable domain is KAGVTQTPRYLIKTRGQQVTLSCSPISGHRSVSWYQQTPGQGLQFLFEYFSETQRNKGNFPGRFSGRQFSNSRSEMNVSTLELGDSALYLCASSFGAGTGIPDTQYFGPGTRLTVL.

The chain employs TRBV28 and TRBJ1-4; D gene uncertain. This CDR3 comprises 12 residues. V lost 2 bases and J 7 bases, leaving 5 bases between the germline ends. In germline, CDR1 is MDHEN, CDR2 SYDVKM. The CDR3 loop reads CASSLRGEKLFF. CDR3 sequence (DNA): TGTGCCAGCAGTTTAAGAGGTGAAAAACTGTTTTTT. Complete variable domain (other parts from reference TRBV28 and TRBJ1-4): DVKVTQSSRYLVKRTGEKVFLECVQDMDHENMFWYRQDPGLGLRLIYFSYDVKMKEKGDIPEGYSVSREKKERFSLILESASTNQTSMYLCASSLRGEKLFFGSGTQLSVL.

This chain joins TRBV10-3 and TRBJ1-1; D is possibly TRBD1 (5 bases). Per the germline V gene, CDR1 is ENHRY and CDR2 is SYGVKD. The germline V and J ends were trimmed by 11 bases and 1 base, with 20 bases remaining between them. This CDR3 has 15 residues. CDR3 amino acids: CAAIGGAGGNTEAFF. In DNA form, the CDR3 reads TGTGCCGCCATCGGGGGTGCCGGGGGGAACACTGAAGCTTTCTTT.